Reported below is one T cell receptor beta chain. What it binds is unknown. The CDR3 is 14 amino acids. The germline V and J ends were trimmed by 0 bases and 1 base, with 6 bases remaining between them. CDR1 is MNHNY, CDR2 SVGAGI, per germline (reference sequence). Clones were sequenced by immunoSEQ multiplex PCR, and TCRdb holds only the in-frame ones, with some missing. The profile shows under 550,000 clones, almost 97% of them singletons. The sample is drawn from a study of shared clonotypes between healthy human individuals. Study observations and caveats: Genetic and exposure-history diversity was limited by the few donors. Estimated richness was generally greater in naive than memory subsets.

This TCR was sampled from a woman aged 25-40 years in good health. Sequencing was done on a sample of naive CD4+ T cells sorted from blood. As to subset: CD45RA+ positively selected. The chain employs TRBV6-6 and TRBJ1-1; D ambiguous. Here the CDR3 reads CASSYSYRNTEAFF. As DNA, the CDR3 is TGTGCCAGCAGTTACTCTTACAGGAACACTGAAGCTTTCTTT.